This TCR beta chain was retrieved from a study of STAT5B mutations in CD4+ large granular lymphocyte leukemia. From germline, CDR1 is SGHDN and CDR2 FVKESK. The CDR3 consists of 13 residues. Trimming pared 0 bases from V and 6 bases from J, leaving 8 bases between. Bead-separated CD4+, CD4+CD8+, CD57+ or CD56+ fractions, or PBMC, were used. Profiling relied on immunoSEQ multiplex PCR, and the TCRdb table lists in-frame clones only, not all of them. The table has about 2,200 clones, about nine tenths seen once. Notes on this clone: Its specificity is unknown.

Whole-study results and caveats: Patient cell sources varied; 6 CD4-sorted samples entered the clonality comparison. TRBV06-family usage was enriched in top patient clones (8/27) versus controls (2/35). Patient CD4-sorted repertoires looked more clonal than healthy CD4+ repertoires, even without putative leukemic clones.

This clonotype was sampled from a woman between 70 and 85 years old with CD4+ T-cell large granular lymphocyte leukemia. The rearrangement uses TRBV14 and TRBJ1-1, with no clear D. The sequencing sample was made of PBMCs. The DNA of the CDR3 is TGTGCCAGCAGCCAAGAAGGCGGCTCTGAAGCTTTCTTT. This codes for CASSQEGGSEAFF.